These 18 T cell receptor beta chains originate from one sample sequenced in a study of early T cells in non-severe SARS-CoV-2 infection. One entry per CDR3 protein, called by TCRdb with MiXCR from the 5' RACE reads. In the table there are about 61,000 distinct CDR3 sequences, around 11% of which are singletons. The material was whole blood, obtained at baseline. The receptor source for this set is an adult who was a healthcare worker with PCR-confirmed SARS-CoV-2 infection or an uninfected control (not recorded which). The donor label of this sample is uncertain.

The chain links TRBV7-6 to TRBJ2-5; D not certain. V lost 1 base to trimming and J lost 4 bases, with 4 bases between them. Germline V CDR1 and CDR2: SGHVS, FNYEAQ. The CDR3 loop spans 12 amino acids. CDR3 protein: CASSLGTETQYF. The CDR3 nucleotides read TGTGCCAGCAGCTTAGGGACAGAGACCCAGTACTTC.

This clonotype was counted only a few times. The CDR3 spells CSVAARQGAKDTQYF. The CDR3 DNA sequence: TGCAGCGTGGCCGCCCGACAGGGGGCAAAAGATACGCAGTATTTT. The chain couples TRBV29-1 to TRBJ2-3; TRBD1 matches at 10 bases. V shed 6 bases and J 5 bases; nucleotides not matched to a gene: 11. The V gene's germline CDR1 is SQVTM and CDR2 ANQGSEA. The CDR3 runs 15 residues.

The chain carries TRBV9 and TRBJ2-5; D may match TRBD1 or TRBD2 (6 bases each). Trimming cost V 4 bases and J 5 bases, with 15 bases left between them. CDR3 size: 14 residues. Germline values: CDR1 SGDLS, CDR2 YYNGEE. The CDR3 nucleotides read TGTGCCAGCAGCAGGGGGGCCCTTGTGGAGACCCAGTACTTC. Residues: CASSRGALVETQYF.

Of note for this clonotype: This could be a read error, since a much larger clone is one nucleotide away. The chain carries TRBV29-1 and TRBJ1-1, with D tentatively TRBD1 (5 bases). CDR1 is SQVTM and CDR2 is ANQGSEA in the germline V gene. The CDR3 length is 11 residues. V was cut by 6 bases and J by 10 bases, with 15 bases left in between. The CDR3 spells CSVDPGPGAFF. The DNA for the CDR3 is TGCAGCGTGGATCCGGGACCTGGAGCTTTCTTT. Complete variable domain (other parts from reference TRBV29-1 and TRBJ1-1): SAVISQKPSRDICQRGTSLTIQCQVDSQVTMMFWYRQQPGQSLTLIATANQGSEATYESGFVIDKFPISRPNLTFSTLTVSNMSPEDSSIYLCSVDPGPGAFFGQGTRLTVV.

This clonotype turned up a few times. This chain uses TRBV9 with TRBJ1-6, with unresolved D. The CDR3 totals 19 residues. Germline assignment: CDR1 SGDLS and CDR2 YYNGEE. V gave up 4 bases and J gave up 9 bases, with 29 bases separating them. The CDR3 region is CASSPRSSYRLSSSSPLHF. The CDR3 DNA sequence: TGTGCCAGCAGCCCCCGTAGTAGTTATCGGCTTTCCTCGAGTTCACCCCTCCACTTT.

The chain employs TRBV7-9 and TRBJ2-6, with D perhaps TRBD1 (5 bases). In germline, CDR1 is SEHNR, CDR2 FQNEAQ (reference sequence). CDR3 size: 19 residues. Trimming took off 5 bases at V and 2 bases at J, with 22 bases between the two ends. The CDR3 is CASSAEPGLPSAGANVLTF. CDR3 bases: TGTGCCAGCAGCGCCGAACCAGGGTTACCTTCGGCTGGGGCCAACGTCCTGACTTTC.

J is TRBJ1-2 and V is TRBV2; D remains ambiguous. CDR3 length: 13 amino acids. Germline CDR1 reads SNHLY; CDR2 reads FYNNEI. The V end was cut by 4 bases, the J end by 7 bases, with 13 bases between. The CDR3 reads CASSVKRLAGYTF. The DNA of the CDR3 is TGTGCCAGCAGTGTTAAAAGACTTGCTGGCTACACCTTC.

The CDR3 region has the DNA TGTGCCAGCACCCAATCGTGGACCAGGACTAGCACAGATACGCAGTATTTT. The encoded protein is CASTQSWTRTSTDTQYF. The J gene is TRBJ2-3, the V gene TRBV12-3 or TRBV12-4, with D possibly being TRBD2 (5 bases). Trimming shortened V by 7 bases and J by 0 bases, and 20 bases separated the two germline ends. This CDR3 contains 17 residues.

This clonotype was detected a few times. V is TRBV27 and J is TRBJ1-2; TRBD1 agrees at 9 bases. Germline lookup yields CDR1 MNHEY and CDR2 SMNVEV (reference sequence). CDR3 length: 14 amino acids. The V segment lost 2 bases and the J segment 4 bases; nucleotides outside the gene matches: 2. CDR3 loop: CASSLKGQGYGYTF. CDR3 coding DNA: TGTGCCAGCAGTTTAAAGGGACAGGGCTATGGCTACACCTTC.

CDR3 protein: CAWDPLGGYGYTF. The DNA of the CDR3 is TGTGCCTGGGACCCCCTCGGAGGATATGGCTACACCTTC. The chain combines TRBV30 with TRBJ1-2; D uncertain. This CDR3 is built from 13 residues. Looked up from germline, CDR1 is GTSNPN and CDR2 is SVGIG (reference sequence). The V and J ends lost 5 bases and 5 bases respectively, with 15 bases between them.

This clonotype was detected only a few times. The CDR3: CASSVGLAGADTQYF. The CDR3 nucleotides read TGTGCCAGCAGCGTCGGACTAGCGGGGGCAGATACGCAGTATTTT. This sequence joins TRBV7-3 and TRBJ2-3, with 13 bases identical to TRBD2. Trimming at V came to 5 bases and at J to 4 bases, leaving 3 bases not matched to a gene. CDR1 SGHTA and CDR2 FQGTGA come from the germline V gene. The CDR3 has 15 residues.

V gene TRBV7-2 combines with J gene TRBJ1-1, with D perhaps TRBD1 (6 bases). Trimming shortened V by 1 base and J by 5 bases, and 14 bases separated the two germline ends. CDR3 size: 15 residues. Germline V CDR1 and CDR2: SGHTA, FQGNSA. The CDR3 region is CASSLVGQGKTEAFF. CDR3 nucleotides: TGTGCCAGCAGCTTAGTAGGGCAGGGGAAGACTGAAGCTTTCTTT.

Of note for this clonotype: A read error may produce the germline difference seen at one junction end. The chain uses TRBV6-1 and TRBJ1-2; D uncertain. CDR1 and CDR2 from the germline V gene are MNHNS and SASEGT. The CDR3 is made up of 11 amino acids. In nucleotides, the CDR3 is TGTGCCAGCAGGGAAGGCTATGGCTACACCTTC. As protein: CASREGYGYTF.

The J gene is TRBJ1-5, the V gene TRBV2; D not resolved. Trimming left V 4 bases short and J 8 bases short, with 12 bases between. The length of the CDR3 is 13 residues. From germline, CDR1 is SNHLY and CDR2 FYNNEI. CDR3 nucleotide sequence: TGTGCCAGCAGTGGGCGGCTGGTCGAGCCCCAGCATTTT. This encodes CASSGRLVEPQHF.

This clonotype was found a few times. This chain links TRBV29-1 with TRBJ2-3, with D perhaps TRBD2 (6 bases). V shed 7 bases and J shed 3 bases, with 14 bases lying between them. Germline CDR1 SQVTM, CDR2 ANQGSEA. The CDR3 is made up of 13 amino acids. CDR3 sequence reads: CSGWDSQTDTQYF. In DNA form, the CDR3 reads TGCAGCGGCTGGGACTCCCAAACAGATACGCAGTATTTT.

This clonotype was counted at least ten times. The rearrangement uses TRBV5-1 and TRBJ2-3; 7 positions match TRBD2. The CDR3 is made up of 17 amino acids. Germline trimming cut 6 bases from V and 2 bases from J; bases unmatched to any gene: 15. CDR1 SGHRS and CDR2 YFSETQ come from the germline V gene. CDR3 coding DNA: TGCGCCAGCACCCCCTCCTTCGGCGGGAGTCTCACAGATACGCAGTATTTT. Translating it yields CASTPSFGGSLTDTQYF.

There are a few counts of this clonotype. The genes are TRBV24-1 and TRBJ2-5; D not certain. Germline loops: CDR1 KGHDR, CDR2 SFDVKD. CDR3 length: 12 amino acids. Trimming stripped 4 bases from V and 7 bases from J, with 9 bases between. CDR3 DNA sequence: TGTGCCACCAGTGACTTAGGAGTGACCCAGTACTTC. As protein: CATSDLGVTQYF.

This clonotype appeared many times. The chain joins TRBV4-1 to TRBJ1-2; D remains ambiguous. The CDR3 loop spans 15 amino acids. Germline V gene sequence: CDR1 MGHRA, CDR2 YSYEKL. Between the trimmed V and J ends, which lost 0 bases and 4 bases, there was a span of 12 bases. CDR3 residues: CASSQDHGQIYGYTF. The CDR3, as DNA: TGCGCCAGCAGCCAAGATCATGGGCAGATCTATGGCTACACCTTC.